Sequencing of this T cell receptor (beta chain) was carried out in a study of blood T cell repertoires in COVID-19. Germline V gene data show CDR1 as SGHDT and CDR2 as YYEEEE. V dropped 5 bases and J dropped 5; count of bases not matched to a gene: 8. This CDR3 comprises 14 residues. As originally analysed: Nucleated cell counts were estimated from reference gene primer amplification. TCRdb's table, derived via immunoSEQ multiplex PCR, lists solely in-frame clones and lacks some. That table is the source of V, J and clone size, and D and trimming were worked out from the DNA. The table includes about 190,000 clones, approximately 79% detected once.

Sequenced material: peripheral blood. This TCR was sampled from a man aged 30 to 39 with active or convalescent COVID-19. V usage is TRBV5-6 and J usage is TRBJ2-5, with TRBD1 matching 8 bases. CDR3 loop: CASRYRGSSETQYF. In DNA, the CDR3 is TGTGCCAGCAGATACAGGGGGTCGAGCGAGACCCAGTACTTC.